These 31 T cell receptor beta chains came from one sample sequenced in a study of T cells expressing NK-cell markers. TCRdb reprocessed the 5' RACE reads, with one entry per CDR3 protein and no DNA. The sample features about 400,000 distinct CDR3 sequences, with about 10% in its top ten. Material for sequencing was blood T cells: a sorted CD56 or NKG2C T cell subset, CD4+ or CD8+ T cells, or bulk PBMC T cells (not recorded which). These receptors all come from a woman between 45 and 60 years old in good health.

The chain links TRBV27 to TRBJ2-2; TCRdb names TRBD1, which stays unverified in the absence of DNA. Germline V gene lookup returns CDR1 MNHEY and CDR2 SMNVEV (reference sequence). This CDR3 is built from 15 residues. The CDR3 loop is CASSKGQARPGELFF.

The J gene is TRBJ1-5, the V gene TRBV12-3 or TRBV12-4; there is no DNA to check the TCRdb D call of TRBD1. CDR3 length: 17 residues. The CDR3 region is CASSLAEGQFWNQPQHF.

V gene TRBV5-6 combines with J gene TRBJ2-1; TCRdb outputs TRBD2, but without DNA this stays unchecked. Germline loops: CDR1 SGHDT, CDR2 YYEEEE. The CDR3 runs to 13 residues. The CDR3 loop reads CASSLGQVREQFF.

The gene calls are TRBV10-3 and TRBJ2-1; TCRdb outputs TRBD2, but without DNA this stays unchecked. The CDR3 is 14 residues long. Germline CDR1 is ENHRY and CDR2 is SYGVKD. The CDR3 sequence: CAITSGTSGNEQFF.

The chain has TRBV5-1 and TRBJ2-1; no DNA is available, so the TRBD1 call from TCRdb remains unchecked. This CDR3 contains 14 residues. CDR1 is SGHRS and CDR2 is YFSETQ in the germline V gene. CDR3: CASTAPTYPNEQFF.

The V call is TRBV3-1, the J call TRBJ2-6. The germline CDR1 and CDR2 sequences are LGHDT and YNNKEL (reference sequence). The CDR3 consists of 14 residues. CDR3 residues: CASIDRSGANVLTF. Based on the CDR3 plus reference TRBV3-1 and TRBJ2-6, the full variable domain is DTAVSQTPKYLVTQMGNDKSIKCEQNLGHDTMYWYKQDSKKFLKIMFSYNNKELIINETVPNRFSPKSPDKAHLNLHINSLELGDSAVYFCASIDRSGANVLTFGAGSRLTVL.

V is TRBV4-1 and J is TRBJ2-5; TCRdb reports TRBD1, a call that lacks DNA to check it against. The CDR3 contains 16 residues. CDR1 is MGHRA and CDR2 is YSYEKL in the germline V gene. CDR3 sequence reads: CASSQVTGTTKETQYF.

This rearrangement joins TRBV29-1 to TRBJ1-2; the TCRdb call, TRBD1, lacks DNA for checking. CDR1 and CDR2 (germline): SQVTM, ANQGSEA. This CDR3 region has 15 residues. CDR3 protein: CSVKKARTGGFGYTF.

The chain combines TRBV27 with TRBJ1-1; TCRdb's assignment of TRBD1 cannot be checked, as there is no DNA. CDR3 length: 14 residues. Per germline, CDR1 MNHEY and CDR2 SMNVEV (reference sequence). The CDR3 here is CASSFGADTTEAFF.

This chain links TRBV27 with TRBJ2-1; TCRdb lists TRBD1, though no DNA is available to test this call. The length of the CDR3 is 15 residues. Germline CDR1 reads MNHEY; CDR2 reads SMNVEV (reference sequence). The CDR3 region is CASSGDGTDYNEQFF.

J is TRBJ2-3 and V is TRBV6-6; checking the TCRdb D call of TRBD1 is not possible without DNA. The CDR3 covers 15 residues. Germline CDR1 MNHNY, CDR2 SVGAGI (reference sequence). CDR3 in amino acids: CASIPRTGIADTQYF.

V usage is TRBV20-1 and J usage is TRBJ1-2; TCRdb lists TRBD1, though no DNA is available to test this call. The germline gives CDR1 DFQATT, CDR2 SNEGSKA (reference sequence). The CDR3 runs 12 residues. The CDR3 here is CSAIGGPVGYTF.

The chain joins TRBV7-2 to TRBJ1-2; absent DNA, TCRdb's TRBD1 call cannot be checked. Germline V CDR1 and CDR2: SGHTA, FQGNSA. This CDR3 region has 14 residues. CDR3 in amino acids: CASSLLGTGGQSTF. Supplemented by reference TRBV7-2 and TRBJ1-2, the full variable domain reads GAGVSQSPSNKVTEKGKDVELRCDPISGHTALYWYRQSLGQGLEFLIYFQGNSAPDKSGLPSDRFSAERTGGSVSTLTIQRTQQEDSAVYLCASSLLGTGGQSTFGSGTRLTVV.

The V gene is TRBV20-1, the J gene TRBJ2-5. The germline V gene has CDR1 DFQATT and CDR2 SNEGSKA (reference sequence). This CDR3 has 13 amino acids. Here the CDR3 reads CSARAPDQETQYF.

V is TRBV24-1 and J is TRBJ1-5; TCRdb names TRBD1, which stays unverified in the absence of DNA. The CDR3 sequence is 15 residues long. CDR1 and CDR2 (germline): KGHDR, SFDVKD. CDR3 amino acids: CATSAEGSGHQPQHF.

The chain is built from TRBV20-1 and TRBJ2-5. Germline CDR1 is DFQATT and CDR2 is SNEGSKA (reference sequence). CDR3 length equals 15 residues. The chain's CDR3 is CSARDTTGEVQTQYF.

The chain employs TRBV10-3 and TRBJ2-5. The CDR3 runs 14 residues. Germline V gives CDR1 ENHRY, CDR2 SYGVKD. The CDR3 protein is CAIKGADSRETQYF.

This rearrangement joins TRBV5-1 to TRBJ2-1; TCRdb gives TRBD2 as the D gene, but with no DNA this cannot be confirmed. The CDR3 loop spans 15 amino acids. Germline V gene data show CDR1 as SGHRS and CDR2 as YFSETQ. CDR3 protein: CASSLVAEGVNEQFF.

The chain is built from TRBV24-1 and TRBJ2-3. The CDR3 sequence is 14 residues long. CDR1 is KGHDR and CDR2 is SFDVKD in the germline V gene. CDR3: CATSKSSGADTQYF.

This chain connects TRBV15 to TRBJ2-5; TCRdb outputs TRBD1, but without DNA this stays unchecked. Germline V lookup: CDR1 LNHNV, CDR2 YYDKDF (reference sequence). The CDR3 contains 16 residues. The CDR3 is CATSTGGQGQQETQYF.

This chain's CDR3 is CASSLAAGGGAYEQYF. The chain recombines TRBV5-1 with TRBJ2-7; TCRdb calls TRBD1, which cannot be checked without DNA. The length of the CDR3 is 16 residues. CDR1 is SGHRS, CDR2 YFSETQ, per germline.

The chain uses TRBV3-1 and TRBJ1-1; TCRdb's D call of TRBD1 is untestable without DNA. The CDR3 is 15 amino acids. Germline values: CDR1 LGHDT, CDR2 YNNKEL (reference sequence). CDR3 amino acids: CASSHRSDRVLEAFF. Combining the CDR3 with reference TRBV3-1 and TRBJ1-1 gives the whole variable domain DTAVSQTPKYLVTQMGNDKSIKCEQNLGHDTMYWYKQDSKKFLKIMFSYNNKELIINETVPNRFSPKSPDKAHLNLHINSLELGDSAVYFCASSHRSDRVLEAFFGQGTRLTVV.

The V and J genes are TRBV9 and TRBJ1-2; as DNA is missing, the TRBD1 call by TCRdb cannot be tested. The CDR3 covers 15 residues. CDR1 is SGDLS, CDR2 YYNGEE, per germline. The CDR3 sequence: CASSAQGANNYGYTF.

The chain uses TRBV5-1 and TRBJ2-6; TCRdb proposes TRBD1, but this gene call is untestable without DNA. CDR1 and CDR2 from the germline V gene are SGHRS and YFSETQ. The CDR3 sequence is 17 residues long. CDR3 residues: CASNERPGSSGANVLTF.

The CDR3 here is CASSIRGTTDTQYF. This sequence joins TRBV19 and TRBJ2-3; the TCRdb D gene call, TRBD1, has no DNA to confirm it. Germline CDR1 is LNHDA and CDR2 is SQIVND (reference sequence). The CDR3 extends over 14 amino acids.

The rearrangement uses TRBV6-4 and TRBJ2-7. Germline V CDR1 and CDR2: MRHNA, SNTAGT. CDR3 size: 13 residues. CDR3 loop: CASHRVLAYEQYF.

V usage is TRBV2 and J usage is TRBJ1-5. Germline CDR1 and CDR2: SNHLY and FYNNEI. The CDR3 covers 15 residues. CDR3 amino acids: CASSEARRSDQPQHF.

The gene calls are TRBV12-2 and TRBJ1-5; TCRdb's D gene call, TRBD1, goes unchecked for lack of DNA. TRBV12-2 is assigned pseudogene status. The CDR3 covers 19 residues. The CDR3 spells CASRPATGTGVLSNQPQHF.

The chain couples TRBV29-1 to TRBJ2-5. The germline CDR1 and CDR2 sequences are SQVTM and ANQGSEA. The CDR3 has 11 amino acids. This CDR3 reads CSVVGKETQYF.

The rearrangement links TRBV11-3 to TRBJ1-2. There are 13 residues in the CDR3. Germline V lookup: CDR1 SGHNT, CDR2 YENEEA. CDR3 residues: CASSLDGLEGYTF.

The chain employs TRBV12-3 or TRBV12-4 and TRBJ1-6. The CDR3 extends over 15 amino acids. CDR3 amino acids: CASSLVRTAGSPLHF.